The 15 T cell receptor beta chains below all came from one sample that was sequenced in a study of vaccination effects on CD4 cells after COVID-19. Generated by immunoSEQ multiplex PCR, the TCRdb table keeps only in-frame clones and is missing some. The sample has 66,000 or so clones, under 80% seen once. With about ten days of culture completed, CD4+ T cells were isolated. Vaccination of participants consisted of two doses of either the BNT162b2 or mRNA-1273 vaccine. These receptors' targets are unknown. The input for sequencing was CD4+ T cells from PBMCs cultured without peptide, taken after COVID-19 vaccination. These receptors were collected from a human donor who received a COVID-19 vaccine.

This chain joins TRBV3-1 (or the pseudogene TRBV3-2) and TRBJ2-7, with D tentatively TRBD1 or TRBD2 (5 bases each). The CDR3 runs to 12 residues. V shed 4 bases and J shed 7 bases, with 11 bases lying between them. Germline assignment: CDR1 LGHDT and CDR2 YNNKEL (reference sequence). CDR3 DNA sequence: TGTGCCAGCAGCCGGGGGTGGGGGGAGCAGTACGTC. Translated, it gives CASSRGWGEQYV.

The chain combines TRBV14 with TRBJ1-1; D gene uncertain. Between the trimmed V and J ends, which lost 4 bases and 4 bases, there was a span of 10 bases. Germline lookup yields CDR1 SGHDN and CDR2 FVKESK. The CDR3 has 13 residues. The CDR3 region has the DNA TGTGCCAGCAGCCTACGGGGTATCACTGAAGCTTTCTTT. As protein: CASSLRGITEAFF.

The chain joins TRBV12-3 or TRBV12-4 to TRBJ1-5; D is ambiguous. The CDR3 is 13 residues long. V shed 3 bases and J shed 4 bases, with 7 bases lying between them. The CDR3 is CASSFDKNQPQHF. As DNA, the CDR3 is TGTGCCAGCAGTTTCGACAAGAATCAGCCCCAGCATTTT.

The V call is TRBV4-1, the J call TRBJ1-5; D is unclear. The germline gives CDR1 MGHRA, CDR2 YSYEKL. The CDR3 is made up of 17 amino acids. V lost 0 bases to trimming and J lost 0 bases, with 12 bases between them. The CDR3 loop reads CASSQDRFQNSNQPQHF. The CDR3 coding sequence is TGCGCCAGCAGCCAAGATCGTTTCCAGAATAGCAATCAGCCCCAGCATTTT.

This clone came up once. The chain recombines TRBV4-2 with TRBJ2-5; D possibly corresponds to TRBD1 (6 bases). With 3 bases removed from V and 2 bases from J, the gap between germline ends came to 16 bases. The CDR3 sequence is 16 residues long. Germline V gives CDR1 LGHNA, CDR2 YNFKEQ. DNA of the CDR3: TGTGCCAGCAGCCAGGCCCTCGGACAGCGTCAAGAGACCCAGTACTTC. This gives the protein CASSQALGQRQETQYF.

The chain links TRBV7-3 to TRBJ2-1, with 12 bases that match TRBD2. CDR3 length: 17 amino acids. V shed 5 bases and J 1 base; nucleotides not matched to a gene: 6. Germline V gene lookup returns CDR1 SGHTA and CDR2 FQGTGA. CDR3 protein: CASSPRTSGVSYNEQFF. The CDR3 DNA sequence: TGTGCCAGCAGCCCTAGGACTAGCGGGGTGTCCTACAATGAGCAGTTCTTC.

CDR3 amino acids: CASRDRGRAGELFF. The CDR3 nucleotides are TGTGCCAGCCGGGACAGGGGGCGTGCCGGGGAGCTGTTTTTT. This chain links TRBV19 with TRBJ2-2; 12 positions agree with TRBD1. The CDR3 is 14 residues long. CDR1 is LNHDA and CDR2 is SQIVND in the germline V gene (reference sequence). The V gene end was trimmed by 9 bases and the J gene end by 6 bases; junction bases not matched to a gene: 5.

The V gene is TRBV5-1, the J gene TRBJ2-6; no clear D gene. The germline V and J ends were trimmed by 0 bases and 0 bases, with 7 bases remaining between them. CDR3 length: 16 amino acids. In germline, CDR1 is SGHRS, CDR2 YFSETQ. The DNA of the CDR3 is TGCGCCAGCAGCTTGGAGGGAAGCTCTGGGGCCAACGTCCTGACTTTC. Translation gives CASSLEGSSGANVLTF.

The chain couples TRBV19 to TRBJ1-4, with D tentatively TRBD1 (6 bases). Germline V gene data show CDR1 as LNHDA and CDR2 as SQIVND (reference sequence). The length of the CDR3 is 18 residues. The V end lost 5 bases, the J end lost 8 bases, and 27 bases lay between the germline ends. As DNA, the CDR3 is TGTGCCAGTAGTGGACAACAGGGTTTAGGGCCATTTAAAGAAAAACTGTTTTTT. Its protein product is CASSGQQGLGPFKEKLFF.

The chain recombines TRBV7-3 with TRBJ1-5; D gene unclear. The CDR3 has 13 residues. V lost 8 bases to trimming and J lost 4 bases, with 12 bases between them. Per the germline V gene, CDR1 is SGHTA and CDR2 is FQGTGA. CDR3 residues: CASSVSINQPQHF. DNA of the CDR3: TGTGCCAGCTCTGTGTCCATTAATCAGCCCCAGCATTTT.

The chain joins TRBV28 to TRBJ1-5; D remains unclear. Trimming removed 6 bases from V and 1 base from J, with 4 bases in between. Germline CDR1 and CDR2: MDHEN and SYDVKM. The CDR3 consists of 12 residues. The CDR3 sequence is CASRVSNQPQHF. CDR3 coding DNA: TGTGCCAGCAGAGTCAGCAATCAGCCCCAGCATTTT.

This rearrangement joins TRBV3-1 (or the pseudogene TRBV3-2) to TRBJ2-1, with 7 positions matching TRBD1. The CDR3 extends over 14 amino acids. The V gene's germline CDR1 is LGHDT and CDR2 YNNKEL (reference sequence). J was trimmed by 3 bases and V by 4 bases; bases with no gene match: 3. The CDR3 DNA reads as TGTGCCAGCAGCCCTCGACAGGGCTACAATGAGCAGTTCTTC. Protein product: CASSPRQGYNEQFF.

This clone was detected only a few times. The V and J genes are TRBV29-1 and TRBJ1-2; TRBD1 is a possible D gene (6 bases). The V and J ends lost 6 bases and 8 bases respectively, with 16 bases between them. Germline V CDR1 and CDR2: SQVTM, ANQGSEA. This CDR3 comprises 12 residues. This CDR3 is CSVSTGEGGYTF. The DNA of the CDR3 is TGCAGCGTCTCGACAGGCGAGGGGGGCTACACCTTC.

The rearrangement uses TRBV28 and TRBJ2-5, with TRBD2 matching 10 bases. The CDR3 has 14 amino acids. Germline V gene lookup returns CDR1 MDHEN and CDR2 SYDVKM. V shed 7 bases, J shed 1 base, and the junction held 3 bases outside the gene matches. CDR3 nucleotides: TGTGCCAGCATAGCGGGGGGTGGCCAAGAGACCCAGTACTTC. This encodes CASIAGGGQETQYF.

This chain joins TRBV4-2 and TRBJ2-5; 10 positions match TRBD2. From germline, CDR1 is LGHNA and CDR2 YNFKEQ. Trimming took 0 bases from V and 5 from J; bases not matched to a gene: 9. This CDR3 has 17 residues. This chain's CDR3 is CASSQDRSGGARETQYF. As DNA, the CDR3 is TGTGCCAGCAGCCAAGATAGGAGCGGGGGGGCTCGGGAGACCCAGTACTTC.